This T cell receptor (beta chain) comes out of a study of glioma-infiltrating T cells. Study findings and constraints: Above-expected tissue-blood divergence occurred in all gliomas, most in low-grade ones.

TCR alpha and beta CDR3 regions were amplified from RNA using iRepertoire nested multiplex PCR. One-step reverse transcription and amplification started from roughly 100-400 ng of tissue mRNA or PBMC total RNA. TCRdb recomputed calls from the multiplex PCR reads with MiXCR, one row per CDR3 protein. The sample lists approximately 120,000 distinct CDR3 sequences; 20% to 30% were seen once. Looked up from germline, CDR1 is SGHRS and CDR2 is YFSETQ. Trimming removed 4 bases at V and 3 bases at J, with 11 bases between. There are 13 residues in the CDR3. On this clonotype itself: The antigen remains unidentified. The conserved phenylalanine or tryptophan is not found at the CDR3 terminus, so this likely reflects a read error.

The material sequenced was glioma tissue, nonneoplastic brain tissue, or PBMCs (not recorded which). V and J are TRBV5-1 and TRBJ2-7; D uncertain. The sequence was collected from a human donor with low-grade glioma or glioblastoma, undergoing nonglioma brain surgery, or in good health (not recorded which). CDR3 amino acids: CASSRSTFYEQYL. In nucleotides, the CDR3 is TGCGCCAGCAGCCGATCAACATTCTACGAGCAGTACTTA.